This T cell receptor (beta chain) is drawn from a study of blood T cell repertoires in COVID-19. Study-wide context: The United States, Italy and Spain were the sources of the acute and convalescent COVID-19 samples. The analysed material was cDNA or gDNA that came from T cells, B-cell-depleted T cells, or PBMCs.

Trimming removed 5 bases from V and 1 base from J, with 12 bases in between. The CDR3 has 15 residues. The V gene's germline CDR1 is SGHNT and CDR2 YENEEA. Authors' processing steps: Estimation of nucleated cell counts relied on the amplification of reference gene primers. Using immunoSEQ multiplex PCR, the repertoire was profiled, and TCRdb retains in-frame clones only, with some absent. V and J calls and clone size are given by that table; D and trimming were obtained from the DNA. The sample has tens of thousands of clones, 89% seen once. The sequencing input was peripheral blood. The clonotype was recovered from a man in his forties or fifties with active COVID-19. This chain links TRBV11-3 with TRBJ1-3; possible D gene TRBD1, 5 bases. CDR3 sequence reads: CASSLGRGSGNTIYF. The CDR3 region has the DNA TGTGCCAGCAGCCTTGGCCGGGGGTCTGGAAACACCATATATTTT. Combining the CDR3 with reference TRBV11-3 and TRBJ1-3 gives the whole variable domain EAGVVQSPRYKIIEKKQPVAFWCNPISGHNTLYWYLQNLGQGPELLIRYENEEAVDDSQLPKDRFSAERLKGVDSTLKIQPAELGDSAVYLCASSLGRGSGNTIYFGEGSWLTVV.